This T cell receptor beta chain appears in the sequencing data of a study of T-cell memory formation after mild COVID-19. The wider study: Largely, TCR clusters stayed within a single donor. Findings and limits, study-wide: The pre-infection memory compartment contained some responding clones, suggesting cross-reactive memory joined.

TCRalpha and TCRbeta libraries used 5'RACE with constant-segment primers and UMIs. TCRdb analysed the 5' RACE reads with MiXCR anew, one entry per CDR3 protein. The repertoire consists of fewer than 200,000 distinct CDR3 sequences, with about 21% occurring once and the leading ten covering roughly 23%. This clonotype was seen a handful of times. The antigen is not known. Trimming removed 0 bases at V and 4 bases at J, with 10 bases between. The length of the CDR3 is 15 residues. Germline CDR1 and CDR2: MNHNY and SVGAGI (reference sequence). The sample taken for sequencing was PBMCs or a T cell subset sorted from them (not recorded which). This chain connects TRBV6-6 to TRBJ1-5; D gene ambiguous. This sequence originates from an adult woman who had mild COVID-19 (a few samples of this study predate the infection). Cell type and time point are not known. CDR3 region: CASSYSVDGNQPQHF. As DNA, the CDR3 is TGTGCCAGCAGTTACTCTGTCGATGGAAATCAGCCCCAGCATTTT.